One sample yielded the 31 T cell receptor beta chains listed below, sequenced in a study of OX40 agonist ivuxolimab in advanced cancers. The method was immunoSEQ multiplex PCR; TCRdb's version includes in-frame clones alone and lacks a portion of them. The profile shows some 79,000 clones, approximately 90% of them singletons. The source was CD4+ or CD8+ T cells sorted from blood, collected in a trial of the OX40 agonist ivuxolimab. The receptors stem from an adult with an advanced solid tumor such as melanoma, head and neck, liver or kidney cancer.

The V gene is TRBV12-5, the J gene TRBJ1-5; tentative D call: TRBD1 (5 bases). Trimming shortened V by 6 bases and J by 5 bases, and 14 bases separated the two germline ends. This CDR3 comprises 14 residues. Germline CDR1 is LGHNT and CDR2 is FRNRAP. The DNA for the CDR3 is TGTGCTAGTGGGTCCGGGGCTGATTATCAGCCCCAGCATTTT. Translation gives CASGSGADYQPQHF. Looking up the rest from reference TRBV12-5 and TRBJ1-5 gives the full variable domain: DARVTQTPRHKVTEMGQEVTMRCQPILGHNTVFWYRQTMMQGLELLAYFRNRAPLDDSGMPKDRFSAEMPDATLATLKIQPSEPRDSAVYFCASGSGADYQPQHFGDGTRLSIL.

This chain connects TRBV6-5 to TRBJ2-7, with 8 bases matching TRBD2. Germline CDR1 is MNHEY and CDR2 is SVGAGI. The CDR3 extends over 16 amino acids. The ends lost 3 bases at V and 0 bases at J; junction bases unmatched: 7. The CDR3 DNA reads TGTGCCAGCAGTTATCGAGCGGGAGCCCACTCCTACGAGCAGTACTTC. Protein sequence: CASSYRAGAHSYEQYF.

J is TRBJ2-3 and V is TRBV5-5; a weak D match, TRBD1 (5 bases). V was clipped by 3 bases and J by 6 bases, with 14 bases between them. This CDR3 is 14 amino acids long. Germline CDR1 and CDR2: SGHKS and YYEKEE (reference sequence). The CDR3 nucleotides are TGTGCCAGCAGCTCCGAAGTGGGGCGGGATACGCAGTATTTT. Amino acid sequence: CASSSEVGRDTQYF.

This rearrangement joins TRBV7-8 to TRBJ2-2, with D possibly called TRBD1 or TRBD2 (5 bases each). The V gene's germline CDR1 is SGHVS and CDR2 FQNEAQ. V was trimmed by 2 bases and J by 5 bases, leaving 15 bases between them. This CDR3 has 16 amino acids. As DNA, the CDR3 is TGTGCCAGCAGCTTAACGGCCGGGACCGGGACCGGGGAGCTGTTTTTT. Its translation: CASSLTAGTGTGELFF.

The genes are TRBV5-1 and TRBJ2-1; TRBD1 agrees at 11 bases. Per the germline V gene, CDR1 is SGHRS and CDR2 is YFSETQ. The CDR3 is 15 residues long. V trimming: 4 bases; J trimming: 6 bases; junction bases outside the gene matches: 6. CDR3 nucleotides: TGCGCCAGCAGCGGGGGACAGGGGGTACTCAATGAGCAGTTCTTC. It yields the protein CASSGGQGVLNEQFF.

DNA of the CDR3: TGCGCCAGCAGGGAAATGGACAAGCCCCGCGGCTACACCTTC. This sequence encodes CASREMDKPRGYTF. The chain links TRBV4-1 to TRBJ1-2; the D gene is possibly TRBD1 (5 bases). The V gene lost 6 bases and the J gene lost 8 bases, with 19 bases spanning the gap. Germline V gene lookup returns CDR1 MGHRA and CDR2 YSYEKL. CDR3 length: 14 residues.

The CDR3 region is CASSLVGGSTDTQYF. For the CDR3, the DNA is TGCGCCAGCAGCTTGGTCGGTGGCAGCACAGATACGCAGTATTTT. The V and J genes are TRBV5-1 and TRBJ2-3; no clear D. The length of the CDR3 is 15 residues. CDR1 and CDR2 (germline): SGHRS, YFSETQ. V was shortened by 0 bases and J by 0 bases, with 8 bases between the two germline ends.

The chain uses TRBV19 and TRBJ1-1, with 10 bases fitting TRBD1. Trimming cost V 5 bases and J 7 bases; bases outside gene matches: 13. This CDR3 is built from 16 residues. Germline V gene data show CDR1 as LNHDA and CDR2 as SQIVND (reference sequence). The CDR3 sequence: CASSFARTGGLREAFF. The CDR3 nucleotides are TGTGCCAGTAGTTTCGCAAGGACAGGGGGTCTGCGTGAAGCTTTCTTT.

The chain combines TRBV19 with TRBJ1-5; possibly TRBD1 for D (6 bases). CDR1 is LNHDA, CDR2 SQIVND, per germline (reference sequence). V lost 6 bases and J lost 7, with 16 bases in between. The CDR3 spans 14 residues. CDR3 in DNA: TGTGCCAGTAGCCCAAACAGGGTAGAGCAGCCCCAGCATTTT. Translation: CASSPNRVEQPQHF. Full variable domain (rest looked up from reference TRBV19 and TRBJ1-5): DGGITQSPKYLFRKEGQNVTLSCEQNLNHDAMYWYRQDPGQGLRLIYYSQIVNDFQKGDIAEGYSVSREKKESFPLTVTSAQKNPTAFYLCASSPNRVEQPQHFGDGTRLSIL.

The chain joins TRBV10-3 to TRBJ2-1; no firm D call. The CDR3 covers 13 residues. CDR1 ENHRY and CDR2 SYGVKD come from the germline V gene. Trimming took 6 bases from V and 1 from J, leaving 7 bases between them. The DNA for the CDR3 is TGTGCCATCAGGCAAGGGTCCTACAATGAGCAGTTCTTC. This translates into CAIRQGSYNEQFF.

The rearrangement joins TRBV5-1 to TRBJ2-3, with 10 bases lining up with TRBD2. Trimming cost V 0 bases and J 4 bases; bases outside gene matches: 2. The CDR3 sequence is 15 residues long. Germline V gene lookup returns CDR1 SGHRS and CDR2 YFSETQ. The CDR3 DNA follows: TGCGCCAGCAGCTTGGCAGCGGGAGGGTCAGATACGCAGTATTTT. Translating it yields CASSLAAGGSDTQYF.

This sequence joins TRBV19 and TRBJ2-1, with TRBD2 identical over 11 bases. J lost 7 bases, V lost 7 bases, and 9 bases had no gene match. Germline V gene sequence: CDR1 LNHDA, CDR2 SQIVND (reference sequence). The CDR3 is 15 amino acids. The CDR3 region is CASTRSTSGNNEQFF. The CDR3, as DNA: TGTGCCAGTACCCGCTCGACTAGCGGGAATAATGAGCAGTTCTTC.

This rearrangement joins TRBV5-1 to TRBJ2-3; 7 bases map to TRBD2. Trimming at V came to 1 base and at J to 4 bases, leaving 12 bases not matched to a gene. The germline V gene encodes CDR1 SGHRS and CDR2 YFSETQ. CDR3 length: 17 amino acids. Here the CDR3 reads CASSLTPGGRISDTQYF. In nucleotides, the CDR3 is TGCGCCAGCAGCTTGACCCCTGGCGGGAGAATTTCAGATACGCAGTATTTT.

The rearrangement joins TRBV2 to TRBJ1-6; D gene ambiguous. Germline assignment: CDR1 SNHLY and CDR2 FYNNEI. CDR3 size: 13 residues. The V end lost 6 bases, the J end lost 7 bases, and 10 bases lay between the germline ends. CDR3 loop: CASRWSENSPLHF. CDR3 DNA sequence: TGTGCCAGCAGATGGAGCGAAAATTCACCCCTCCACTTT.

On this clone: Other DNA sequences from this sample encode an identical CDR3 as well. V is TRBV11-2 and J is TRBJ1-1; TRBD1 matches at 7 bases. CDR1 is SGHAT, CDR2 FQNNGV, per germline. The CDR3 sequence is 13 residues long. The trim removed 5 bases at V and 5 bases at J, leaving 5 bases unmatched. CDR3 region: CASSPDRVTEAFF. The CDR3 nucleotides read TGTGCCAGCAGCCCAGACAGGGTAACTGAAGCTTTCTTT.

This clone has more than one count but fewer than ten. The chain employs TRBV28 and TRBJ1-5; D is uncertain. Trimming shortened V by 6 bases and J by 0 bases, and 15 bases separated the two germline ends. The CDR3 consists of 16 residues. Germline lookup yields CDR1 MDHEN and CDR2 SYDVKM. CDR3 in amino acids: CASRPGGFHSNQPQHF. The CDR3 DNA reads as TGTGCCAGCAGACCCGGCGGATTTCATAGCAATCAGCCCCAGCATTTT.

The rearrangement links TRBV6-1 to TRBJ1-4, with D unresolved. The CDR3 extends over 17 amino acids. CDR1 is MNHNS and CDR2 is SASEGT in the germline V gene. V shed 0 bases and J shed 0 bases, with 11 bases lying between them. CDR3 amino acids: CASSEALVGATNEKLFF. The CDR3 DNA reads as TGTGCCAGCAGTGAAGCGTTAGTAGGTGCAACTAATGAAAAACTGTTTTTT.

The chain joins TRBV9 to TRBJ1-1; a possible D gene is TRBD1 (6 bases). CDR1 is SGDLS, CDR2 YYNGEE, per germline. Trimming removed 3 bases at V and 5 bases at J, with 14 bases between. This CDR3 is built from 14 residues. The CDR3 sequence: CASSGDGGRTEAFF. The CDR3 DNA follows: TGTGCCAGCAGCGGAGACGGGGGGCGGACTGAAGCTTTCTTT. Looking up the rest from reference TRBV9 and TRBJ1-1 gives the full variable domain: DSGVTQTPKHLITATGQRVTLRCSPRSGDLSVYWYQQSLDQGLQFLIQYYNGEERAKGNILERFSAQQFPDLHSELNLSSLELGDSALYFCASSGDGGRTEAFFGQGTRLTVV.

This chain joins TRBV6-6 and TRBJ2-7; TRBD2 matches 15 bases. Germline CDR1 MNHNY, CDR2 SVGAGI (reference sequence). The CDR3 is made up of 15 amino acids. After removal of 0 bases from V and 6 bases from J, the junction contained 0 bases not matched to a gene. The CDR3 sequence is CASSYSGLAGGEQYF. The CDR3 nucleotides read TGTGCCAGCAGTTACTCGGGACTAGCGGGAGGCGAGCAGTACTTC.

The chain carries TRBV27 and TRBJ2-7; a weak D match, TRBD1 (7 bases). Between the trimmed V and J ends, which lost 2 bases and 2 bases, there was a span of 13 bases. The CDR3 is 15 residues long. Germline CDR1 MNHEY, CDR2 SMNVEV (reference sequence). CDR3 residues: CASSLSGGGAYEQYF. Written as DNA, the CDR3 is TGTGCCAGCAGTTTAAGTGGAGGGGGCGCCTACGAGCAGTACTTC.

The V gene is TRBV11-2, the J gene TRBJ1-5, with D hard to call. CDR1 is SGHAT, CDR2 FQNNGV, per germline. V was clipped by 2 bases and J by 6 bases, with 8 bases between them. The CDR3 extends over 13 amino acids. CDR3 region: CASSLSGSQPQHF. DNA for the CDR3: TGTGCCAGCAGCTTATCCGGATCTCAGCCCCAGCATTTT.

The chain carries TRBV5-1 and TRBJ1-2, with TRBD1 matching over 8 bases. V lost 2 bases, J lost 7 bases, and 7 bases stayed unmatched. The germline CDR1 and CDR2 sequences are SGHRS and YFSETQ. This CDR3 region has 14 residues. The CDR3 region is CASSLSGQGSGYTF. The DNA for the CDR3 is TGCGCCAGCAGCTTATCAGGACAGGGATCTGGCTACACCTTC. Variable domain in full (rest from reference TRBV5-1 and TRBJ1-2): KAGVTQTPRYLIKTRGQQVTLSCSPISGHRSVSWYQQTPGQGLQFLFEYFSETQRNKGNFPGRFSGRQFSNSRSEMNVSTLELGDSALYLCASSLSGQGSGYTFGSGTRLTVV.

The chain recombines TRBV18 with TRBJ1-2, with TRBD1 as a possible D gene (6 bases). V shed 2 bases and J shed 4 bases, with 14 bases lying between them. From germline, CDR1 is KGHSH and CDR2 LQKENI. This CDR3 spans 15 amino acids. In DNA, the CDR3 is TGTGCCAGCTCACCATCAGGGGTTGGTGGCTATGGCTACACCTTC. Its translation: CASSPSGVGGYGYTF.

This clone is a singleton in its sample. This sequence joins TRBV2 and TRBJ2-5; 8 positions agree with TRBD1. J was trimmed by 0 bases and V by 6 bases; bases with no gene match: 3. CDR1 and CDR2 (germline): SNHLY, FYNNEI. The CDR3 covers 14 residues. CDR3 sequence: CASRGQEYQETQYF. The CDR3 region has the DNA TGTGCCAGCAGGGGACAGGAATACCAAGAGACCCAGTACTTC.

The CDR3 bases are TGCAGCGTTACCAAACAGGGGGTGAACACTGAAGCTTTCTTT. Its protein product is CSVTKQGVNTEAFF. The chain joins TRBV29-1 to TRBJ1-1; TRBD1 agrees at 8 bases. V was clipped by 5 bases and J by 0 bases; unmatched bases: 5. CDR1 is SQVTM, CDR2 ANQGSEA, per germline. The CDR3 extends over 14 amino acids. The entire variable domain, with the rest obtained from reference TRBV29-1 and TRBJ1-1, is as follows: SAVISQKPSRDICQRGTSLTIQCQVDSQVTMMFWYRQQPGQSLTLIATANQGSEATYESGFVIDKFPISRPNLTFSTLTVSNMSPEDSSIYLCSVTKQGVNTEAFFGQGTRLTVV.

The chain carries TRBV7-8 and TRBJ2-2, with TRBD2 identical over 10 bases. The V gene's germline CDR1 is SGHVS and CDR2 FQNEAQ. V shed 5 bases and J 5 bases; nucleotides not matched to a gene: 5. The CDR3 covers 15 residues. This chain's CDR3 is CASSPQTSGTGELFF. In DNA, the CDR3 is TGTGCCAGCAGCCCCCAGACTAGCGGGACCGGGGAGCTGTTTTTT.

The chain uses TRBV11-3 and TRBJ2-7; the match to TRBD2 covers 8 bases. Germline CDR1 reads SGHNT; CDR2 reads YENEEA. Trimming cost V 1 base and J 7 bases; bases outside gene matches: 12. This CDR3 region has 16 residues. Written as DNA, the CDR3 is TGTGCCAGCAGCTTAGTGGGTAGCGGGAAGATTCGGGAGCAGTACTTC. Translated, it gives CASSLVGSGKIREQYF.

The chain links TRBV6-5 to TRBJ1-2, with D perhaps TRBD1 (6 bases). The CDR3 covers 14 residues. V lost 4 bases and J 5 bases, leaving 14 bases between the germline ends. Germline CDR1 MNHEY, CDR2 SVGAGI. The CDR3 sequence is CASSSASTGYGYTF. In DNA, the CDR3 is TGTGCCAGCAGTTCCGCATCGACAGGTTATGGCTACACCTTC.

This rearrangement joins TRBV10-1 to TRBJ2-1, with D possibly matching TRBD1 (5 bases). The CDR3 is 16 amino acids. The germline CDR1 and CDR2 sequences are WNHNN and SYGVQD (reference sequence). Trimming shortened V by 4 bases and J by 3 bases, and 16 bases separated the two germline ends. The DNA for the CDR3 is TGCGCCAGCAGTGGCAGTAGGACATTCATCTACAATGAGCAGTTCTTC. Translated, it gives CASSGSRTFIYNEQFF.

The gene calls are TRBV15 and TRBJ2-3, with 12 bases fitting TRBD1. This CDR3 is built from 16 residues. Germline-derived CDR1 and CDR2 are LNHNV and YYDKDF (reference sequence). J was trimmed by 7 bases and V by 4 bases; bases with no gene match: 9. The CDR3 sequence: CATSKETGTGGYTQYF. CDR3 in DNA: TGTGCCACCAGCAAAGAAACCGGGACAGGGGGCTATACGCAGTATTTT. Drawing the rest from reference TRBV15 and TRBJ2-3, the complete variable domain is DAMVIQNPRYQVTQFGKPVTLSCSQTLNHNVMYWYQQKSSQAPKLLFHYYDKDFNNEADTPDNFQSRRPNTSFCFLDIRSPGLGDTAMYLCATSKETGTGGYTQYFGPGTRLTVL.

The genes are TRBV7-2 and TRBJ2-7; D possibly corresponds to TRBD1 (7 bases). The V end was cut by 6 bases, the J end by 4 bases, with 16 bases between. This CDR3 is built from 14 residues. Germline V gene data show CDR1 as SGHTA and CDR2 as FQGNSA. The CDR3 DNA reads as TGTGCCAGCAGATCAGGGGGGAGTGCATACGAGCAGTACTTC. Residues: CASRSGGSAYEQYF. The variable domain in full, completed from reference TRBV7-2 and TRBJ2-7, reads GAGVSQSPSNKVTEKGKDVELRCDPISGHTALYWYRQSLGQGLEFLIYFQGNSAPDKSGLPSDRFSAERTGGSVSTLTIQRTQQEDSAVYLCASRSGGSAYEQYFGPGTRLTVT.